Presented here are 6 T cell receptor beta chains from one specimen sequenced in a study of monozygotic twins with inflammatory bowel disease. TCRdb re-called the 5' RACE reads; every CDR3 protein appears as one record, without DNA. The sample has just over 300,000 distinct CDR3 sequences; the top ten hold roughly 5.2%. Material: blood. These TCRs come from a human donor with ulcerative colitis or Crohn's disease, or a healthy co-twin of an affected twin (not recorded which).

The chain joins TRBV28 to TRBJ1-5. This CDR3 region has 15 residues. Germline V gene data show CDR1 as MDHEN and CDR2 as SYDVKM. CDR3 sequence reads: CASSFGFGGNQPQHF.

The J gene is TRBJ2-5, the V gene TRBV20-1; TCRdb's D call, TRBD1, is unchecked because there is no DNA. The CDR3 covers 14 residues. Germline-derived CDR1 and CDR2 are DFQATT and SNEGSKA (reference sequence). CDR3 region: CSAGRTASQETQYF.

This chain links TRBV28 with TRBJ2-3; TCRdb's D call, TRBD1, is unchecked because there is no DNA. The CDR3 extends over 15 amino acids. Germline CDR1 is MDHEN and CDR2 is SYDVKM. The CDR3: CASSLWSPAGDTQYF. Variable domain in full (rest from reference TRBV28 and TRBJ2-3): DVKVTQSSRYLVKRTGEKVFLECVQDMDHENMFWYRQDPGLGLRLIYFSYDVKMKEKGDIPEGYSVSREKKERFSLILESASTNQTSMYLCASSLWSPAGDTQYFGPGTRLTVL.

The chain employs TRBV7-2 and TRBJ2-1. From germline, CDR1 is SGHTA and CDR2 FQGNSA. The CDR3 extends over 12 amino acids. CDR3 in amino acids: CASSLVRVEQFF.

The chain recombines TRBV7-2 with TRBJ2-3; TCRdb's D call, TRBD2, is unchecked because there is no DNA. The CDR3 totals 13 residues. Per germline, CDR1 SGHTA and CDR2 FQGNSA. CDR3 in amino acids: CAGGGRARDTQYF.

The V and J genes are TRBV15 and TRBJ1-5. Germline assignment: CDR1 LNHNV and CDR2 YYDKDF (reference sequence). The CDR3 has 18 residues. The CDR3 here is CATSRTPKTLGEGQPQHF.